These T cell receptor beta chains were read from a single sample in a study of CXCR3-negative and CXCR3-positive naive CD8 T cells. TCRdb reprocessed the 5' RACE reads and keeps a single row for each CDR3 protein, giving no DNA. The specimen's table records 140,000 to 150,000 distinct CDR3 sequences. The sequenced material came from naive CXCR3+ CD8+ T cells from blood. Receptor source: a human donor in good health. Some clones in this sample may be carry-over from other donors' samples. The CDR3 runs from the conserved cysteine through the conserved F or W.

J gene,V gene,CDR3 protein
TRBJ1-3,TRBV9,CASSVVGSADTIYF
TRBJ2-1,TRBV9,CASSVVPLTSGGARVFYNEQFF
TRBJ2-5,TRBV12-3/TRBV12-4,CASSPGTSGSQETQYF
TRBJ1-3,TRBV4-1,CASRETGGPGNTIYF
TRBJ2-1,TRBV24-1,CATSDLVGGSSYNEQFF
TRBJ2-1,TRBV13,CASSLPRTFYNEQFF
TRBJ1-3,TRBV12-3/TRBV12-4,CASSPQDRGGGNTIYF
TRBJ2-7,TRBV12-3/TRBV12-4,CASAPFGQNTYEQYF
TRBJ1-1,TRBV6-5,CATLDRQRGWCFF
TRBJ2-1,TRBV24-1,CATSDGRVYGWDNEQFF
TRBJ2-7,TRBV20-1,CSARELVSYEQYF
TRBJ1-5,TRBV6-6,CASSNPQQPQHF
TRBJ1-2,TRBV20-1,CSADGRAYALANYGYTF
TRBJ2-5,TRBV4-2,CATTPSGGNQETQYF
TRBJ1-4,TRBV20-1,CSARSLAAVDEKLFF
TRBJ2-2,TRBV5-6,CASSLLGGELFF
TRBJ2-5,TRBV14,CASSRPSWDTGDQETQYF
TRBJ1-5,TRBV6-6,CASASGGNQPQHF
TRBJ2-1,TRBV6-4,CASSDSRRGGEQFF
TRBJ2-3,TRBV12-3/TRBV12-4,CASSPNPGRDTDTQYF
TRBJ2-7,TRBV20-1,CSAAGLLAGTYEQYF
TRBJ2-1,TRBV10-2,CASSEIHGQFF
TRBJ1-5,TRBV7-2,CASSLEVGGWPQHF
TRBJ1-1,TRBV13,CASSLWTGGYTEAFF
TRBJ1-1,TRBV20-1,CSGPGTNTEAFF
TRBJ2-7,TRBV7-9,CASSPGTNEQYF
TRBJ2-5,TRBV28,CASSSWTAQETQYF
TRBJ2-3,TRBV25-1,CASSAAEGGSDTQYF
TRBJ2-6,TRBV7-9,CASSTRDSGANVLTF
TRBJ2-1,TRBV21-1,CARAVGAGAYNEQFF
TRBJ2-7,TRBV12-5,CASGTGPLEQYF
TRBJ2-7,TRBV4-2,CASSQGGTLTYEQYF
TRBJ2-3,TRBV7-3,CASSDDPGDTQYF
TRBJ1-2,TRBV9,CASSVEAGTAVVDGYTF
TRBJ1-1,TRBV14,CASSQAQGGNTEAFF
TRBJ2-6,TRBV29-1,CSVGLRAAGANVLTF
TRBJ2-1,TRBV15,CATSYYRAGGGPVDEQFF
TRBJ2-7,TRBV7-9,CASSLRESYEQYF
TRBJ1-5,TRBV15,CATSRVRWGPQHF
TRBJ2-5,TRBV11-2,CASSSLAPLTETRYF
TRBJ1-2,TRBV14,CASSPWSGVSYGYTF
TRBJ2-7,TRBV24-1,CATSDLAFPYEQYF
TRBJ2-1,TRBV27,CASSSLGNEQFF
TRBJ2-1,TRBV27,CASSAPPGDEQFF
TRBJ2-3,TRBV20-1,CSARPLGAGPSTDTQYF
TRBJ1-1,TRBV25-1,CASSEVQANTEAFF
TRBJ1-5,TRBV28,CASSLRGLGDQPQHF
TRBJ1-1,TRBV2,CASKGTDVTEAFF
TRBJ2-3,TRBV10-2,CASTGSSTDTQYF
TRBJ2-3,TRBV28,CASSFPSRISETDTQYF
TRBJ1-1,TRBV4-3,CASSQDRTLGSEAFF
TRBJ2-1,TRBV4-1,CASSQDAGGTGLVSPYNEQFF
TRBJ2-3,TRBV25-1,CASREGGQDTQYF
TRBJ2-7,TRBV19,CASSDPGTGYEQYF
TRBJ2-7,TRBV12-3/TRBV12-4,CASSFDYIEQYF
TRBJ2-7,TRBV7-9,CATGTGGLEQYF
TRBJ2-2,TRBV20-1,CSASSSQYIPGHSVGELFF